The 32 T cell receptor beta chains below all came from one sample that was sequenced in a study of T cell changes during pregnancy in multiple sclerosis. Clones were read by immunoSEQ multiplex PCR, and TCRdb kept only the in-frame ones, dropping some. The sample holds some 59,000 clones, roughly 87% seen once. The source was peripheral blood, collected in the third trimester of pregnancy. These TCRs come from a female donor in good health, enrolled as a control in a pregnancy study.

This chain uses TRBV19 with TRBJ1-5, with 10 bases lining up with TRBD1. Germline V gene lookup returns CDR1 LNHDA and CDR2 SQIVND (reference sequence). Trimming took 1 base from V and 2 from J; bases not matched to a gene: 5. This CDR3 spans 17 amino acids. This CDR3 is CASSIGQGAPGNQPQHF. CDR3 coding DNA: TGTGCCAGTAGTATAGGACAGGGGGCGCCAGGCAATCAGCCCCAGCATTTT.

V gene TRBV29-1 combines with J gene TRBJ2-7; maybe TRBD1 (5 bases). This CDR3 is 13 amino acids long. V was trimmed by 8 bases and J by 2 bases, leaving 16 bases between them. Germline V gives CDR1 SQVTM, CDR2 ANQGSEA. The CDR3 region has the DNA TGCAGCATAGAAACAGGCACTACCTACGAGCAGTACTTC. This codes for CSIETGTTYEQYF.

The genes are TRBV7-9 and TRBJ2-2; maybe TRBD1 (6 bases). The CDR3 length is 17 residues. Germline V lookup: CDR1 SEHNR, CDR2 FQNEAQ (reference sequence). The V end was cut by 0 bases, the J end by 0 bases, with 11 bases between. CDR3 region: CASSLAPTGSNTGELFF. The DNA for the CDR3 is TGTGCCAGCAGCTTAGCGCCGACAGGATCGAACACCGGGGAGCTGTTTTTT.

This clone was observed a single time. V gene TRBV7-2 combines with J gene TRBJ2-1; D is ambiguous. This CDR3 contains 17 residues. In germline, CDR1 is SGHTA, CDR2 FQGNSA. V dropped 1 base and J dropped 0 bases, with 13 bases sitting between them. CDR3 DNA sequence: TGTGCCAGCAGCTTAGTGAGCCTAACGAGCTCCTACAATGAGCAGTTCTTC. This codes for CASSLVSLTSSYNEQFF.

The chain recombines TRBV30 with TRBJ1-2; 9 nucleotides agree with TRBD1. The CDR3 extends over 16 amino acids. Germline lookup yields CDR1 GTSNPN and CDR2 SVGIG (reference sequence). Germline trimming cut 2 bases from V and 1 base from J; bases unmatched to any gene: 8. CDR3 sequence (DNA): TGTGCCTGGAGTACGACAGGGGGGGGCTTTAACTATGGCTACACCTTC. It specifies CAWSTTGGGFNYGYTF.

J is TRBJ2-1 and V is TRBV4-1; TRBD2 matches at 8 bases. Germline values: CDR1 MGHRA, CDR2 YSYEKL. This CDR3 has 15 residues. V shed 0 bases, J shed 8 bases, and the junction held 6 bases outside the gene matches. The CDR3 here is CASSQEKRGSDEQFF. CDR3 sequence (DNA): TGCGCCAGCAGCCAAGAAAAGCGGGGGAGCGATGAGCAGTTCTTC.

V gene TRBV6-1 combines with J gene TRBJ1-5; 8 bases are a match to TRBD1. The CDR3 is made up of 13 amino acids. V trimming: 6 bases; J trimming: 2 bases; junction bases outside the gene matches: 0. The V gene's germline CDR1 is MNHNS and CDR2 SASEGT. The CDR3 DNA follows: TGTGCCAGCAGGACAGGGGGCAATCAGCCCCAGCATTTT. It encodes CASRTGGNQPQHF.

This rearrangement joins TRBV18 to TRBJ2-7; unclear D gene. V dropped 3 bases and J dropped 5 bases, with 11 bases sitting between them. This CDR3 comprises 13 residues. The V gene's germline CDR1 is KGHSH and CDR2 LQKENI. The CDR3 loop reads CASSPEDGNEQYF. The CDR3 nucleotides are TGTGCCAGCTCACCCGAGGATGGTAACGAGCAGTACTTC.

The chain links TRBV13 to TRBJ1-2; D possibly corresponds to TRBD1 (5 bases). Germline V CDR1 and CDR2: PRHDT, FYEKMQ (reference sequence). CDR3 length: 15 residues. Trimming took 2 bases from V and 4 from J, leaving 14 bases between them. This CDR3 reads CASSLYGRASYGYTF. DNA for the CDR3: TGTGCCAGCAGCTTATATGGCAGGGCCAGCTATGGCTACACCTTC.

Here the CDR3 reads CASSSGLLRNEKLFF. The CDR3 region has the DNA TGCGCCAGCAGCTCCGGACTGCTCCGAAATGAAAAACTGTTTTTT. The gene calls are TRBV5-1 and TRBJ1-4, with unresolved D. V shed 3 bases and J shed 5 bases, with 14 bases lying between them. This CDR3 contains 15 residues. CDR1 and CDR2 from the germline V gene are SGHRS and YFSETQ.

This clone occurred once. This specimen includes other DNA sequences encoding the same CDR3. V is TRBV6-5 and J is TRBJ1-3, with D perhaps matching TRBD1 (5 bases). The germline gives CDR1 MNHEY, CDR2 SVGAGI. The CDR3 is 15 amino acids. Trimming shortened V by 0 bases and J by 1 base, and 7 bases separated the two germline ends. DNA of the CDR3: TGTGCCAGCAGTTACTCTGGGGGGTCTGGAAACACCATATATTTT. Amino acid sequence: CASSYSGGSGNTIYF.

The chain employs TRBV18 and TRBJ2-5; the D gene is possibly TRBD2 (5 bases). The CDR3 length is 13 residues. Germline CDR1 is KGHSH and CDR2 is LQKENI. V was pared by 0 bases and J by 5 bases, with 7 bases between. The CDR3 DNA reads TGTGCCAGCTCACCACCAGGAGGCGAGACCCAGTACTTC. Its translation: CASSPPGGETQYF.

This chain links TRBV6-5 with TRBJ1-1, with 8 bases aligning to TRBD1. The CDR3 extends over 11 amino acids. Germline values: CDR1 MNHEY, CDR2 SVGAGI. Unmatched junction bases numbered 5, after V lost 7 bases and J lost 10 bases. The CDR3 loop is CASTLRGRAFF. Written as DNA, the CDR3 is TGTGCCAGCACCCTCAGGGGGCGAGCTTTCTTT.

The V and J genes are TRBV29-1 and TRBJ2-7; 7 bases agree with TRBD1. The V gene end was trimmed by 7 bases and the J gene end by 3 bases; junction bases not matched to a gene: 6. CDR3 size: 12 residues. CDR1 is SQVTM, CDR2 ANQGSEA, per germline. DNA of the CDR3: TGCAGCGCCCCGGGACAGTTCTACGAGCAGTACTTC. This encodes CSAPGQFYEQYF.

This chain joins TRBV30 and TRBJ2-1; D might be TRBD1 (6 bases). The CDR3 sequence is 13 residues long. CDR1 is GTSNPN and CDR2 is SVGIG in the germline V gene (reference sequence). The germline V and J ends were trimmed by 3 bases and 9 bases, with 15 bases remaining between them. DNA of the CDR3: TGTGCCTGGAGGAGCCTGGGGGCTATTGAGCAGTTCTTC. The encoded protein is CAWRSLGAIEQFF.

This clone was detected only a few times. The J gene is TRBJ2-7, the V gene TRBV19, with D tentatively TRBD2 (6 bases). The V end was cut by 6 bases, the J end by 7 bases, with 22 bases between. Germline CDR1 LNHDA, CDR2 SQIVND (reference sequence). This CDR3 is built from 15 residues. The CDR3 sequence: CASSIAGTPSWEQYF. CDR3 nucleotides: TGTGCCAGTAGCATCGCCGGGACTCCGTCCTGGGAGCAGTACTTC.

The rearrangement links TRBV20-1 to TRBJ2-2; tentatively, D is TRBD2 (6 bases). CDR3 size: 11 residues. Germline CDR1 DFQATT, CDR2 SNEGSKA (reference sequence). Trimming cost V 5 bases and J 5 bases, with 6 bases left between them. The CDR3 sequence is CSAGRTGELFF. DNA of the CDR3: TGCAGTGCTGGGAGGACCGGGGAGCTGTTTTTT.

This clone turned up a few times. The CDR3 region has the DNA TGCGCCAGCAGCCAACAGGGGGCGAGGACTGAAGCTTTCTTT. Its protein is CASSQQGARTEAFF. The rearrangement uses TRBV4-1 and TRBJ1-1; 8 positions agree with TRBD1. In germline, CDR1 is MGHRA, CDR2 YSYEKL. The V gene end was trimmed by 2 bases and the J gene end by 5 bases; junction bases not matched to a gene: 4. This CDR3 region has 14 residues.

The chain has TRBV19 and TRBJ2-5; D not resolved. The CDR3 spans 13 residues. V lost 1 base to trimming and J lost 4 bases, with 7 bases between them. Germline V gene data show CDR1 as LNHDA and CDR2 as SQIVND (reference sequence). The CDR3 bases are TGTGCCAGTAGTATAGCACTGTTAGAGACCCAGTACTTC. Encoded protein: CASSIALLETQYF. Full variable domain (remainder filled in from reference TRBV19 and TRBJ2-5): DGGITQSPKYLFRKEGQNVTLSCEQNLNHDAMYWYRQDPGQGLRLIYYSQIVNDFQKGDIAEGYSVSREKKESFPLTVTSAQKNPTAFYLCASSIALLETQYFGPGTRLLVL.

The rearrangement joins TRBV4-3 to TRBJ2-5, with D possibly matching TRBD2 (7 bases). This CDR3 is 17 amino acids long. Trimming took off 0 bases at V and 2 bases at J, with 16 bases between the two ends. Germline CDR1 and CDR2: LGHNA and YSLEER. Written as DNA, the CDR3 is TGCGCCAGCAGCCAAGATTGGGACACTAGCGCACAAGAGACCCAGTACTTC. Protein product: CASSQDWDTSAQETQYF.

V gene TRBV5-1 combines with J gene TRBJ2-2; TRBD1 matches at 12 bases. The CDR3 extends over 16 amino acids. Germline V gene lookup returns CDR1 SGHRS and CDR2 YFSETQ. The junction had 5 bases not matched to a gene; V was cut back by 4 bases and J by 4 bases. In DNA form, the CDR3 reads TGCGCCAGCAGCCTAGGGACAGGGGGCGGCACCGGGGAGCTGTTTTTT. Its protein is CASSLGTGGGTGELFF.

The chain is built from TRBV7-2 and TRBJ1-5; tentative D call: TRBD1 (5 bases). The CDR3 runs 16 residues. Germline V gene lookup returns CDR1 SGHTA and CDR2 FQGNSA. The V and J ends lost 5 bases and 1 base respectively, with 15 bases between them. CDR3 loop: CASSRDRFRSNQPQHF. Here the CDR3 DNA reads TGTGCCAGCAGCCGTGACAGATTTAGGAGCAATCAGCCCCAGCATTTT. Together with reference TRBV7-2 and TRBJ1-5, the CDR3 gives the full variable domain: GAGVSQSPSNKVTEKGKDVELRCDPISGHTALYWYRQSLGQGLEFLIYFQGNSAPDKSGLPSDRFSAERTGGSVSTLTIQRTQQEDSAVYLCASSRDRFRSNQPQHFGDGTRLSIL.

DNA of the CDR3: TGTGCCAGCAGCTTGGGACAGCCCCAAGAGACCCAGTACTTC. It encodes CASSLGQPQETQYF. The chain links TRBV5-8 to TRBJ2-5, with D maybe TRBD1 (5 bases). Trimming left V 0 bases short and J 1 base short, with 7 bases between. The CDR3 contains 14 residues. CDR1 SGHTS and CDR2 YDEGEE come from the germline V gene.

This clone was found a few times. The chain employs TRBV30 and TRBJ1-1, with TRBD1 identical over 7 bases. Germline V lookup: CDR1 GTSNPN, CDR2 SVGIG (reference sequence). V dropped 8 bases and J dropped 0; count of bases not matched to a gene: 9. There are 14 residues in the CDR3. The CDR3 protein is CAHRGTGLNTEAFF. CDR3 nucleotide sequence: TGTGCCCACAGGGGAACAGGGTTGAACACTGAAGCTTTCTTT.

The chain carries TRBV28 and TRBJ2-2; D may be TRBD1 (6 bases). V was trimmed by 4 bases and J by 5 bases, leaving 14 bases between them. CDR3 length: 15 residues. Germline CDR1 MDHEN, CDR2 SYDVKM. In DNA form, the CDR3 reads TGTGCCAGCAGTTCGTGGGGGCTAAAGACCGGGGAGCTGTTTTTT. Encoded protein: CASSSWGLKTGELFF.

This chain joins TRBV7-9 and TRBJ2-5; 8 positions agree with TRBD1. Trimming took 1 base from V and 2 from J; bases not matched to a gene: 0. The CDR3 is 14 amino acids. Germline loops: CDR1 SEHNR, CDR2 FQNEAQ (reference sequence). Written as DNA, the CDR3 is TGTGCCAGCAGCTTAGGGACAGGGCAAGAGACCCAGTACTTC. Encoded protein: CASSLGTGQETQYF.

The chain employs TRBV15 and TRBJ2-1; TRBD2 agrees at 12 bases. Trimming removed 2 bases from V and 1 base from J; junction bases left unmatched: 12. The CDR3 contains 20 residues. Germline-derived CDR1 and CDR2 are LNHNV and YYDKDF (reference sequence). The CDR3 here is CATSRPPGLAGLASYNEQFF. DNA for the CDR3: TGTGCCACCAGCAGACCCCCCGGACTAGCGGGACTCGCTTCCTACAATGAGCAGTTCTTC.

The chain couples TRBV19 to TRBJ1-1; no clear D gene. CDR3 size: 16 residues. Deletions cut 5 bases from V and 1 base from J, with 17 bases between. Germline V CDR1 and CDR2: LNHDA, SQIVND (reference sequence). In DNA, the CDR3 is TGTGCCAGTAGTCCCTCTAACGGGGTCGGGAACACTGAAGCTTTCTTT. It is translated as CASSPSNGVGNTEAFF.

This chain joins TRBV7-6 and TRBJ2-2, with D possibly TRBD2 on 6 matching bases. V lost 1 base and J lost 6, with 6 bases in between. Germline V CDR1 and CDR2: SGHVS, FNYEAQ. CDR3 length: 13 amino acids. The CDR3 nucleotides read TGTGCCAGCAGCTTAGGGGAGGCCGGGGAGCTGTTTTTT. It encodes CASSLGEAGELFF.

This clone has just a few counts. The chain joins TRBV29-1 to TRBJ1-1; TRBD1 agrees at 9 bases. With V trimmed by 3 bases and J by 4 bases, 3 bases remained unmatched. The CDR3 runs 13 residues. Germline V gives CDR1 SQVTM, CDR2 ANQGSEA. Here the CDR3 DNA reads TGCAGCGTTGACTGGACAGGGGCCACTGAAGCTTTCTTT. Its translation: CSVDWTGATEAFF.

The V call is TRBV12-5, the J call TRBJ1-1, with TRBD1 as a possible D gene (6 bases). CDR1 is LGHNT, CDR2 FRNRAP, per germline. CDR3 length: 15 residues. Trimming stripped 5 bases from V and 6 bases from J, with 19 bases between. CDR3 DNA sequence: TGTGCTAGTGGTCACCCGGGGGGCGCATTGGCTGAAGCTTTCTTT. Translating it yields CASGHPGGALAEAFF.

As concerns this clone: The germline gene is not matched at one end of the junction; a read error may be the cause. The chain employs TRBV4-3 and TRBJ2-5; 8 nucleotides agree with TRBD1. The CDR3 totals 15 residues. Germline V gene sequence: CDR1 LGHNA, CDR2 YSLEER. CDR3 nucleotides: TGCGCCAGCAGTCAAGCCGGGACAGGCTCCTCCGCCCAGTACTTC. Protein: CASSQAGTGSSAQYF.